Described below is a single T cell receptor (beta chain) sequence and its context. The antigen is unknown. The data originate from a study of T cells in Graves' hyperthyroidism and ophthalmopathy. Broader study findings: Through a model of 13 V-J features, ophthalmopathy was separated from stable hyperthyroidism.

It was RNA transcripts that yielded the amplified TCR beta CDR3 regions. Using the HTBI primer set, a first-round RT-PCR was run on the TCR CDR3. TCRdb itself ran the multiplex PCR reads through MiXCR, one entry per CDR3 protein. Altogether around 340,000 distinct CDR3 sequences are present, under 25% being singletons, with the ten largest covering around 48%. When ophthalmopathy did not progress within 18 months, Graves' hyperthyroidism was considered stable. A roughly 9.3 ml volume of fresh peripheral blood provided the PBMCs. CDR3 size: 15 residues. V lost 1 base to trimming and J lost 1 base, with 12 bases between them. The germline V gene encodes CDR1 SGHNT and CDR2 YYREEE (reference sequence).

The sequenced sample was blood. The genes are TRBV5-4 and TRBJ2-7; the D gene is possibly TRBD1 (6 bases). The source of this sequence is a woman between 50 and 59 years old with Graves' hyperthyroidism. CDR3 in DNA: TGTGCCAGCAGCTTGTTCAGGGGAACTTCCTACGAGCAGTACTTC. This translates into CASSLFRGTSYEQYF.